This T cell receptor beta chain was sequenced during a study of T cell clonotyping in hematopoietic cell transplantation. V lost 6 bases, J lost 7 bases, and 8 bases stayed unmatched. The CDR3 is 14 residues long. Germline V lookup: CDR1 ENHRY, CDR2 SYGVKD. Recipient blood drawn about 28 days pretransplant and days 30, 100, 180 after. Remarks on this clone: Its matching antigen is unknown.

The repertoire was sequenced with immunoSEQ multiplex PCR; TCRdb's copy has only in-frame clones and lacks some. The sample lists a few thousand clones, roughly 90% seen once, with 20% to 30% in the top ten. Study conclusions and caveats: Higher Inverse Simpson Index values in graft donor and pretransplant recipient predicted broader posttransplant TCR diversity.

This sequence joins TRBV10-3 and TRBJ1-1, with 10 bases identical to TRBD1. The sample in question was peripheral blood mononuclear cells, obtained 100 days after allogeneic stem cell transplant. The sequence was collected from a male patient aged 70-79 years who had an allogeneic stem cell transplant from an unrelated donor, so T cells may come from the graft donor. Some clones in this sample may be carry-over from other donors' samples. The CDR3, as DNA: TGTGCCATCAGACGGGACAGGGGAGAAGGTGAAGCTTTCTTT. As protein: CAIRRDRGEGEAFF.